These 32 T cell receptor beta chains were all obtained from the same sample, sequenced in a study of CXCR3-negative and CXCR3-positive naive CD8 T cells. 5' RACE with UMI labels generated the TRB cDNA libraries. TCRdb re-called the 5' RACE reads and shows each CDR3 protein once, DNA omitted. This listing includes fewer than 55,000 distinct CDR3 sequences. Specimen: naive CXCR3- CD8+ T cells from blood. Described subset: CD45RO-CCR7+CD27+CD95- naive CD8+ T cells lacking CXCR3 (TNR3-). These receptors were obtained from a human donor in good health. Some clones in this sample may be carry-over from other donors' samples.

V gene TRBV2 combines with J gene TRBJ1-3; TCRdb returns TRBD1, unconfirmable since there is no DNA. The CDR3 has 15 residues. The V gene's germline CDR1 is SNHLY and CDR2 FYNNEI. This CDR3 is CASSEDRFSGNTIYF.

The chain carries TRBV9 and TRBJ2-1; the D call from TCRdb, TRBD1, cannot be confirmed without DNA. This CDR3 comprises 16 residues. Germline values: CDR1 SGDLS, CDR2 YYNGEE. CDR3 protein: CASSVGGGAMYNEQFF.

This rearrangement joins TRBV7-9 to TRBJ2-7; TCRdb reports TRBD2, a call that lacks DNA to check it against. The CDR3 contains 16 residues. In germline, CDR1 is SEHNR, CDR2 FQNEAQ (reference sequence). This CDR3 is CASSPQVSGGPYEQYF.

The CDR3 sequence is CASSAETNNEQFF. The V and J genes are TRBV6-4 and TRBJ2-1. CDR1 MRHNA and CDR2 SNTAGT come from the germline V gene. The CDR3 is 13 amino acids.

The J gene is TRBJ1-3, the V gene TRBV7-2. The germline gives CDR1 SGHTA, CDR2 FQGNSA. CDR3 length equals 15 residues. CDR3 sequence reads: CASSFFGSFGNTIYF.

The chain is built from TRBV20-1 and TRBJ2-7. CDR1 and CDR2 from the germline V gene are DFQATT and SNEGSKA (reference sequence). The CDR3 has 13 amino acids. CDR3 sequence: CSAREANSYEQYF.

The chain couples TRBV20-1 to TRBJ2-7; TCRdb lists TRBD2, though no DNA is available to test this call. The CDR3 is 14 residues long. Germline values: CDR1 DFQATT, CDR2 SNEGSKA (reference sequence). The CDR3 reads CSARGLAGGYEQYF.

The chain recombines TRBV12-3 or TRBV12-4 with TRBJ2-7. The CDR3 spans 13 residues. The CDR3 loop reads CASSFRHTYEQYF.

V is TRBV7-9 and J is TRBJ2-7; TCRdb's D call of TRBD2 is untestable without DNA. Germline assignment: CDR1 SEHNR and CDR2 FQNEAQ (reference sequence). This CDR3 has 13 residues. Here the CDR3 reads CASSPPETYEQYF.

The CDR3 here is CASRDRQETQYF. This chain joins TRBV2 and TRBJ2-5; the D gene TCRdb calls, TRBD1, cannot be checked with no DNA. Germline CDR1 reads SNHLY; CDR2 reads FYNNEI. CDR3 length: 12 residues.

V is TRBV3-1 and J is TRBJ2-1; TCRdb's D call, TRBD2, is unchecked because there is no DNA. Germline loops: CDR1 LGHDT, CDR2 YNNKEL (reference sequence). The CDR3 runs 22 residues. CDR3: CASSQDKLAGTSGLSSYNEQFF.

The chain employs TRBV20-1 and TRBJ2-7; TCRdb selects TRBD1, and the lack of DNA leaves this call unchecked. This CDR3 spans 15 amino acids. CDR1 and CDR2 from the germline V gene are DFQATT and SNEGSKA (reference sequence). This chain's CDR3 is CSARDARQDYYEQYF.

The chain employs TRBV19 and TRBJ2-4; with no DNA, the TCRdb D assignment of TRBD1 cannot be verified. The CDR3 runs 14 residues. CDR1 and CDR2 from the germline V gene are LNHDA and SQIVND (reference sequence). The CDR3 here is CASSTGQGENIQYF.

The chain couples TRBV19 to TRBJ2-1. This CDR3 contains 16 residues. The germline CDR1 and CDR2 sequences are LNHDA and SQIVND (reference sequence). This CDR3 reads CASSPTRSRLHNEQFF.

The rearrangement links TRBV7-2 to TRBJ2-5. The CDR3 loop spans 14 amino acids. Per germline, CDR1 SGHTA and CDR2 FQGNSA. Here the CDR3 reads CASSFTPREETQYF.

This sequence joins TRBV5-6 and TRBJ2-1. From germline, CDR1 is SGHDT and CDR2 YYEEEE. The CDR3 has 13 amino acids. The CDR3 is CASSPDPDNEQFF.

The chain couples TRBV9 to TRBJ2-7; TCRdb proposes TRBD1, but this gene call is untestable without DNA. This CDR3 has 14 residues. Germline V gene data show CDR1 as SGDLS and CDR2 as YYNGEE. CDR3 amino acids: CASSPRGPQGEQYF.

The chain carries TRBV7-9 and TRBJ1-1; TCRdb returns TRBD1, unconfirmable since there is no DNA. The CDR3 covers 16 residues. Germline loops: CDR1 SEHNR, CDR2 FQNEAQ (reference sequence). The chain's CDR3 is CASSLDYMGQSFEAFF.

The chain has TRBV7-3 and TRBJ1-5. CDR1 is SGHTA, CDR2 FQGTGA, per germline. This CDR3 is built from 19 residues. This chain's CDR3 is CASSLTAGGNSYSNQPQHF.

The chain combines TRBV7-2 with TRBJ2-5. The CDR3 spans 15 residues. Germline assignment: CDR1 SGHTA and CDR2 FQGNSA. The CDR3 loop reads CASSSDGEYQETQYF.

V gene TRBV29-1 combines with J gene TRBJ2-2. Germline loops: CDR1 SQVTM, CDR2 ANQGSEA. This CDR3 contains 11 residues. The chain's CDR3 is CSVEVIGELFF.

The gene calls are TRBV5-1 and TRBJ2-7. Germline loops: CDR1 SGHRS, CDR2 YFSETQ. There are 12 residues in the CDR3. CDR3 amino acids: CASSLGSTEQYF.

The V call is TRBV4-3, the J call TRBJ2-1. CDR3 size: 15 residues. Germline CDR1 reads LGHNA; CDR2 reads YSLEER. CDR3 sequence reads: CASSLVGGYYNEQFF.

The chain carries TRBV29-1 and TRBJ2-1; as DNA is missing, the TRBD1 call by TCRdb cannot be tested. This CDR3 comprises 13 residues. Germline V gene lookup returns CDR1 SQVTM and CDR2 ANQGSEA. The CDR3 loop is CSVEAGQGNEQFF.

The genes are TRBV6-4 and TRBJ2-5; with no DNA, the TCRdb D assignment of TRBD2 cannot be verified. Germline loops: CDR1 MRHNA, CDR2 SNTAGT. This CDR3 spans 13 amino acids. CDR3 sequence: CASSAGTEETQYF.

The chain couples TRBV4-1 to TRBJ2-1. Germline values: CDR1 MGHRA, CDR2 YSYEKL. CDR3 length equals 13 residues. The CDR3 reads CASSQEAALEQFF.

The J gene is TRBJ2-5, the V gene TRBV4-2; TCRdb lists TRBD2, though no DNA is available to test this call. The CDR3 sequence is 14 residues long. From germline, CDR1 is LGHNA and CDR2 YNFKEQ. CDR3 protein: CASSQDSREETQYF.

The chain's CDR3 is CSARPLSSYNEQFF. The chain joins TRBV20-1 to TRBJ2-1. Germline V gene data show CDR1 as DFQATT and CDR2 as SNEGSKA (reference sequence). The CDR3 loop spans 14 amino acids.

This sequence joins TRBV28 and TRBJ2-5; the D call of TRBD1 rests on TCRdb alone, since no DNA is present to check it. The CDR3 is 14 amino acids. The germline gives CDR1 MDHEN, CDR2 SYDVKM. CDR3 loop: CASSSNRGGQTQYF. Combining the CDR3 with reference TRBV28 and TRBJ2-5 gives the whole variable domain DVKVTQSSRYLVKRTGEKVFLECVQDMDHENMFWYRQDPGLGLRLIYFSYDVKMKEKGDIPEGYSVSREKKERFSLILESASTNQTSMYLCASSSNRGGQTQYFGPGTRLLVL.

The chain couples TRBV2 to TRBJ2-1. From germline, CDR1 is SNHLY and CDR2 FYNNEI. The CDR3 runs 15 residues. CDR3 amino acids: CASSERHGTYNEQFF.

The chain recombines TRBV6-5 with TRBJ1-1; there is no DNA to check the TCRdb D call of TRBD1. CDR1 is MNHEY, CDR2 SVGAGI, per germline. The CDR3 runs 12 residues. CDR3: CASKPRGSEAFF.

Here the CDR3 reads CASLGGGTDTQYF. The chain carries TRBV11-2 and TRBJ2-3; TCRdb calls TRBD1, which cannot be checked without DNA. Germline CDR1 reads SGHAT; CDR2 reads FQNNGV. The CDR3 is 13 residues long.